The 5 T cell receptor beta chains below come from one sample, sequenced in a study of blood T cell repertoires in COVID-19. The table came from immunoSEQ multiplex PCR; TCRdb's copy has only in-frame clones and leaves some out. The table includes about 130,000 clones, 70% to 85% detected once. Sequenced sample: peripheral blood. The receptors derive from a woman of 80 years or more with acute or convalescent COVID-19.

V gene TRBV2 combines with J gene TRBJ1-2, with a possible D match to TRBD1 (5 bases). V lost 11 bases to trimming and J lost 2 bases, with 12 bases between them. The CDR3 loop spans 12 amino acids. The germline CDR1 and CDR2 sequences are SNHLY and FYNNEI. Here the CDR3 reads CAGGGGNYGYTF. The CDR3 region has the DNA TGTGCCGGGGGGGGAGGAAACTATGGCTACACCTTC.

The V call is TRBV5-1, the J call TRBJ1-2; 9 bases are a match to TRBD1. CDR3 length equals 15 residues. V shed 3 bases and J 5 bases; nucleotides not matched to a gene: 8. CDR1 is SGHRS, CDR2 YFSETQ, per germline. The CDR3 nucleotides are TGCGCCAGCAGCTCGGGACAGGGAAACATTTATGGCTACACCTTC. It codes for CASSSGQGNIYGYTF.

This clone was detected only a few times. The chain recombines TRBV13 with TRBJ2-7; 7 positions match TRBD1. Unmatched junction bases numbered 11, after V lost 5 bases and J lost 7 bases. The germline V gene has CDR1 PRHDT and CDR2 FYEKMQ (reference sequence). The CDR3 has 14 residues. The DNA of the CDR3 is TGTGCCAGCAGCACACGACAGGGTTTTGGGGAGCAGTACTTC. Translated, it gives CASSTRQGFGEQYF.

The chain has TRBV7-8 and TRBJ1-6; D gene ambiguous. Trimming stripped 5 bases from V and 5 bases from J, with 4 bases between. Germline V gives CDR1 SGHVS, CDR2 FQNEAQ. The CDR3 has 12 residues. The CDR3 region has the DNA TGTGCCAGCAGCCCTGATAATTCACCCCTCCACTTT. This translates into CASSPDNSPLHF.

The chain carries TRBV6-5 and TRBJ1-2; D is unclear. Germline lookup yields CDR1 MNHEY and CDR2 SVGAGI. Trimming removed 5 bases at V and 5 bases at J, with 12 bases between. This CDR3 has 13 residues. The CDR3 reads CASSPDTRYGYTF. DNA for the CDR3: TGTGCCAGCAGTCCCGACACTAGGTATGGCTACACCTTC.